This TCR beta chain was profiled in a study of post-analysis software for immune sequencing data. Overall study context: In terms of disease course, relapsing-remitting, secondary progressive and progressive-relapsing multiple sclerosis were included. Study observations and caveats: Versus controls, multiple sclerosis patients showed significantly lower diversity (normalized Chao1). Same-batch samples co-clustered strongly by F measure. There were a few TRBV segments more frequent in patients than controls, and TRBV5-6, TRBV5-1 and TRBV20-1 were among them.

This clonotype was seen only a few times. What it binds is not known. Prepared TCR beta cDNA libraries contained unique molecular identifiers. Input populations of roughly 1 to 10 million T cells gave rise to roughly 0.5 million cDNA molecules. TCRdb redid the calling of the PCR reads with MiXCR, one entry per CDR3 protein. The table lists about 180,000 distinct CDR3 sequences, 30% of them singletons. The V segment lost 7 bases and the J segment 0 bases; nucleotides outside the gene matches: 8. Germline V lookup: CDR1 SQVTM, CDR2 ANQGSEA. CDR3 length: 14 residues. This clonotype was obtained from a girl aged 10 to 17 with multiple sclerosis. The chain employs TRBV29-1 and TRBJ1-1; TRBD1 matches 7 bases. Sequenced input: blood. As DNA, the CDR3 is TGCAGCGCGACCGGGACAGTCATGAACACTGAAGCTTTCTTT. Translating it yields CSATGTVMNTEAFF.